The 30 T cell receptor beta chains listed next were all sequenced from one sample in a study of tumor-infiltrating lymphocytes in localized non-small cell lung cancer. TCRdb's table, derived via immunoSEQ multiplex PCR, lists solely in-frame clones and lacks some. The sample has 8,500 to 13,000 clones; about 62% are singletons. The sample consisted of lung tumor tissue. The receptor source for this set is a human donor with non-small cell lung cancer.

V is TRBV18 and J is TRBJ2-7, with a weak D call TRBD2 (7 bases). V shed 2 bases and J shed 0 bases, with 11 bases lying between them. Germline V gene sequence: CDR1 KGHSH, CDR2 LQKENI. The CDR3 loop spans 15 amino acids. The CDR3 here is CASSPGGASSYEQYF. The CDR3 coding sequence is TGTGCCAGCTCACCAGGGGGGGCGAGCTCCTACGAGCAGTACTTC.

This chain joins TRBV29-1 and TRBJ1-4, with 7 nucleotides matching TRBD1. The J segment lost 3 bases and the V segment lost 1 base, leaving 2 bases of the junction unmatched. The CDR3 length is 14 residues. Germline CDR1 SQVTM, CDR2 ANQGSEA. The DNA for the CDR3 is TGCAGCGTTGAAGGGGGGACAGCTAATGAAAAACTGTTTTTT. It codes for CSVEGGTANEKLFF.

The genes are TRBV5-1 and TRBJ2-1; 10 bases align to TRBD2. The CDR3 sequence is 15 residues long. V trimming: 4 bases; J trimming: 9 bases; junction bases outside the gene matches: 10. Germline lookup yields CDR1 SGHRS and CDR2 YFSETQ. CDR3 in DNA: TGCGCCAGCAGCCCGGGAGCGGGGGGGCGGGGTGAGCAGTTCTTC. Translating it yields CASSPGAGGRGEQFF.

The genes are TRBV29-1 and TRBJ2-2; D may be TRBD2 (6 bases). V shed 6 bases and J shed 4 bases, with 9 bases lying between them. Germline V gives CDR1 SQVTM, CDR2 ANQGSEA. This CDR3 has 12 amino acids. CDR3 coding DNA: TGCAGCGTACATAGCGGCACCGGGGAGCTGTTTTTT. It specifies CSVHSGTGELFF.

The chain employs TRBV2 and TRBJ1-1; no firm D call. CDR1 and CDR2 (germline): SNHLY, FYNNEI. The CDR3 runs 12 residues. V lost 3 bases and J lost 0, with 2 bases in between. CDR3 sequence: CASSDVNTEAFF. In DNA, the CDR3 is TGTGCCAGCAGTGATGTGAACACTGAAGCTTTCTTT.

This clone was picked up a small number of times. J is TRBJ2-7 and V is TRBV6-1; no clear D. Trimming removed 2 bases from V and 2 bases from J, with 13 bases in between. CDR1 is MNHNS, CDR2 SASEGT, per germline. The CDR3 loop spans 15 amino acids. CDR3 region: CASSELRQEPYEQYF. The CDR3 DNA sequence: TGTGCCAGCAGTGAACTACGGCAGGAGCCCTACGAGCAGTACTTC.

The chain couples TRBV7-6 to TRBJ2-7, with D unclear. From germline, CDR1 is SGHVS and CDR2 FNYEAQ. The CDR3 totals 13 residues. V gave up 5 bases and J gave up 6 bases, with 14 bases separating them. In nucleotides, the CDR3 is TGTGCCAGCAGCCTTAGGACCTGGGGCGAGCAGTACTTC. This gives the protein CASSLRTWGEQYF.

This chain joins TRBV5-1 and TRBJ1-6, with 7 bases identical to TRBD1. Losses at the gene ends were 4 bases for V and 0 bases for J; bases not matched to a gene: 10. The CDR3 loop spans 18 amino acids. Germline V lookup: CDR1 SGHRS, CDR2 YFSETQ. CDR3 loop: CASSQIQGPSSYNSPLHF. As DNA, the CDR3 is TGCGCCAGCAGCCAGATACAGGGGCCCAGCTCCTATAATTCACCCCTCCACTTT.

This clone is termed medium-sized (0.01 to 0.1%). This sequence joins TRBV6-1 and TRBJ1-3; tentative D call: TRBD1 (6 bases). Germline CDR1 reads MNHNS; CDR2 reads SASEGT. This CDR3 contains 15 residues. V lost 5 bases and J lost 5, with 16 bases in between. The CDR3 sequence: CASSSAGRGRNTIYF. The CDR3 DNA reads TGTGCCAGCAGTTCGGCGGGCAGGGGTAGAAACACCATATATTTT.

The V call is TRBV4-3, the J call TRBJ2-2; a possible D gene is TRBD2 (7 bases). The CDR3 extends over 14 amino acids. Germline V gene data show CDR1 as LGHNA and CDR2 as YSLEER. Trimming removed 5 bases at V and 6 bases at J, with 13 bases between. The CDR3 spells CASSTQGRAGELFF. The CDR3 DNA follows: TGCGCCAGCAGCACTCAGGGGAGGGCCGGGGAGCTGTTTTTT.

This sequence joins TRBV5-6 and TRBJ1-3, with TRBD1 matching 8 bases. V was pared by 3 bases and J by 0 bases, with 5 bases of the junction left unmatched. In germline, CDR1 is SGHDT, CDR2 YYEEEE. The CDR3 consists of 16 residues. The CDR3 loop reads CASSWGQVSSGNTIYF. The CDR3 DNA follows: TGTGCCAGCAGCTGGGGACAGGTATCCTCTGGAAACACCATATATTTT.

To note about this clone: In the same sample, other DNA sequences code for this CDR3. The chain has TRBV7-2 and TRBJ2-7; 8 bases are shared with TRBD2. This CDR3 has 15 residues. V was pared by 5 bases and J by 0 bases, with 6 bases of the junction left unmatched. CDR1 and CDR2 from the germline V gene are SGHTA and FQGNSA. The CDR3 region is CASSPSGTSSYEQYF. DNA of the CDR3: TGTGCCAGCAGCCCAAGCGGGACTAGCTCCTACGAGCAGTACTTC.

This clone was counted only a few times. V gene TRBV6-5 combines with J gene TRBJ1-5; TRBD1 agrees at 8 bases. The CDR3 spans 13 residues. V lost 8 bases to trimming and J lost 2 bases; unmatched junction nucleotides: 2. The germline CDR1 and CDR2 sequences are MNHEY and SVGAGI. DNA for the CDR3: TGTGCCAGCGGACAGGGAGGCAATCAGCCCCAGCATTTT. This sequence encodes CASGQGGNQPQHF.

Written as DNA, the CDR3 is TGTGCCAGCAGCCCCCCTAGGCTAGGGGGTCTAGAGACCCAGTACTTC. It specifies CASSPPRLGGLETQYF. V usage is TRBV14 and J usage is TRBJ2-5; the D gene is possibly TRBD1 (6 bases). The V gene lost 4 bases and the J gene lost 4 bases, with 19 bases spanning the gap. This CDR3 is 16 amino acids long. The germline V gene has CDR1 SGHDN and CDR2 FVKESK.

The chain carries TRBV28 and TRBJ2-2; tentative D call: TRBD1 (8 bases). The CDR3 consists of 16 residues. Germline assignment: CDR1 MDHEN and CDR2 SYDVKM. Trimming removed 6 bases at V and 3 bases at J, with 17 bases between. This chain's CDR3 is CASSHAQGGYTGELFF. CDR3 coding DNA: TGTGCCAGCAGCCACGCACAGGGGGGGTACACCGGGGAGCTGTTTTTT.

The J gene is TRBJ1-1, the V gene TRBV13, with D perhaps matching TRBD1 (6 bases). The CDR3 totals 15 residues. Trimming stripped 0 bases from V and 11 bases from J, with 19 bases between. Germline V gene lookup returns CDR1 PRHDT and CDR2 FYEKMQ (reference sequence). In nucleotides, the CDR3 is TGTGCCAGCAGCTTAGGCTTTGGGGGCGGAGTGATCGCTTTCTTT. Residues: CASSLGFGGGVIAFF.

The V and J genes are TRBV5-4 and TRBJ1-4, with TRBD1 matching over 7 bases. Germline V gives CDR1 SGHNT, CDR2 YYREEE (reference sequence). The V segment lost 1 base and the J segment 6 bases; nucleotides outside the gene matches: 6. The CDR3 runs 15 residues. DNA of the CDR3: TGTGCCAGCAGCTTGCGGCAGGGGGGAGATGAAAAACTGTTTTTT. Encoded protein: CASSLRQGGDEKLFF.

The chain joins TRBV30 to TRBJ1-2; 7 nucleotides match TRBD1. This CDR3 has 11 residues. Looked up from germline, CDR1 is GTSNPN and CDR2 is SVGIG (reference sequence). J lost 5 bases, V lost 7 bases, and 4 bases had no gene match. The CDR3 nucleotides are TGTGCCTCTGGACAGGTTTATGGCTACACCTTC. It yields the protein CASGQVYGYTF.

The V and J genes are TRBV27 and TRBJ2-4; no clear D. This CDR3 comprises 14 residues. Germline CDR1 is MNHEY and CDR2 is SMNVEV (reference sequence). Trimming took off 2 bases at V and 4 bases at J, with 9 bases between the two ends. CDR3 in amino acids: CASSLGVQKNIQYF. In DNA, the CDR3 is TGTGCCAGCAGTTTAGGGGTCCAGAAAAACATTCAGTACTTC.

The rearrangement links TRBV4-3 to TRBJ2-6; D call uncertain. CDR1 and CDR2 from the germline V gene are LGHNA and YSLEER. Trimming left V 5 bases short and J 5 bases short, with 22 bases between. There are 18 residues in the CDR3. This CDR3 is CASSSYEGSQSRANVLTF. The CDR3 DNA reads as TGCGCCAGCAGCAGTTACGAAGGGTCACAAAGTCGGGCCAACGTCCTGACTTTC.

The gene calls are TRBV6-5 and TRBJ1-2; 7 nucleotides align to TRBD1. Trimming removed 5 bases from V and 6 bases from J; junction bases left unmatched: 9. From germline, CDR1 is MNHEY and CDR2 SVGAGI. The CDR3 is made up of 14 amino acids. The CDR3 DNA follows: TGTGCCAGCAGTCGGCAGGGGGGCTCGCATGGCTACACCTTC. Protein: CASSRQGGSHGYTF.

The gene calls are TRBV5-1 and TRBJ2-1; TRBD1 is a possible D gene (5 bases). Germline V gene lookup returns CDR1 SGHRS and CDR2 YFSETQ. The CDR3 totals 13 residues. V gave up 3 bases and J gave up 8 bases, with 12 bases separating them. The CDR3 nucleotides are TGCGCCAGCAGCTCTACAGGTTATGATGAGCAGTTCTTC. Residues: CASSSTGYDEQFF.

J is TRBJ1-1 and V is TRBV29-1; D is unresolved. The CDR3 has 16 amino acids. V lost 7 bases to trimming and J lost 2 bases, with 23 bases between them. Germline V lookup: CDR1 SQVTM, CDR2 ANQGSEA. The CDR3 DNA reads TGCAGCGCAAAGGGCCCAGTAAGTTTTCGAAACACTGAAGCTTTCTTT. It translates to CSAKGPVSFRNTEAFF. The full variable domain, its missing parts supplied by reference TRBV29-1 and TRBJ1-1, is SAVISQKPSRDICQRGTSLTIQCQVDSQVTMMFWYRQQPGQSLTLIATANQGSEATYESGFVIDKFPISRPNLTFSTLTVSNMSPEDSSIYLCSAKGPVSFRNTEAFFGQGTRLTVV.

This CDR3 reads CASSLEGYYEQYF. Here the CDR3 DNA reads TGTGCCAGCAGCTTAGAGGGGTACTACGAGCAGTACTTC. The chain employs TRBV7-8 and TRBJ2-7; D possibly corresponds to TRBD1 (5 bases). The CDR3 length is 13 residues. CDR1 and CDR2 from the germline V gene are SGHVS and FQNEAQ. Deletions cut 1 base from V and 3 bases from J, with 7 bases between. The variable domain in full, completed from reference TRBV7-8 and TRBJ2-7, reads GAGVSQSPRYKVAKRGQDVALRCDPISGHVSLFWYQQALGQGPEFLTYFQNEAQLDKSGLPSDRFFAERPEGSVSTLKIQRTQQEDSAVYLCASSLEGYYEQYFGPGTRLTVT.

The genes are TRBV5-4 and TRBJ2-7; 7 nucleotides match TRBD2. From germline, CDR1 is SGHNT and CDR2 YYREEE (reference sequence). The CDR3 sequence is 15 residues long. V was pared by 5 bases and J by 3 bases, with 11 bases of the junction left unmatched. Written as DNA, the CDR3 is TGTGCCAGCAGTTTCGATCAGACTAGCTTCTACGAGCAGTACTTC. This sequence encodes CASSFDQTSFYEQYF.

This chain joins TRBV7-2 and TRBJ2-2; TRBD2 matches 9 bases. This CDR3 comprises 14 residues. The germline gives CDR1 SGHTA, CDR2 FQGNSA. V gave up 2 bases and J gave up 6 bases; unmatched junction bases: 1. The CDR3 bases are TGTGCCAGCAGCTTAACTAGCGGGCCCGGGGAGCTGTTTTTT. Amino acid sequence: CASSLTSGPGELFF.

This chain connects TRBV4-3 to TRBJ2-3; a weak D match, TRBD2 (5 bases). CDR3 length equals 17 residues. Per the germline V gene, CDR1 is LGHNA and CDR2 is YSLEER. V dropped 4 bases and J dropped 2 bases, with 19 bases sitting between them. CDR3 in amino acids: CASSPGLPLEDTDTQYF. The CDR3, as DNA: TGCGCCAGCAGCCCAGGCCTTCCCTTGGAGGACACAGATACGCAGTATTTT.

V and J are TRBV10-3 and TRBJ1-1; D is unclear. The CDR3 is 13 amino acids. Trimming stripped 4 bases from V and 5 bases from J, with 11 bases between. The germline CDR1 and CDR2 sequences are ENHRY and SYGVKD. This chain's CDR3 is CAISVEGWTEAFF. DNA of the CDR3: TGTGCCATCAGTGTGGAGGGTTGGACTGAAGCTTTCTTT.

The chain links TRBV27 to TRBJ1-6; maybe TRBD1 (5 bases). Trimming left V 6 bases short and J 9 bases short, with 24 bases between. There are 17 residues in the CDR3. Germline V gene data show CDR1 as MNHEY and CDR2 as SMNVEV (reference sequence). The CDR3 region has the DNA TGTGCCAGCAGCTCCGAGGACGGCAGAGGGACCGGTTCACCCCTCCACTTT. Its translation: CASSSEDGRGTGSPLHF.

The chain employs TRBV2 and TRBJ2-7, with D uncertain. With 6 bases removed from V and 11 bases from J, the gap between germline ends came to 17 bases. The CDR3 totals 12 residues. Germline assignment: CDR1 SNHLY and CDR2 FYNNEI. CDR3 in amino acids: CASSPSGPVKYF. The DNA for the CDR3 is TGTGCCAGCAGCCCCTCCGGCCCCGTGAAGTACTTC.